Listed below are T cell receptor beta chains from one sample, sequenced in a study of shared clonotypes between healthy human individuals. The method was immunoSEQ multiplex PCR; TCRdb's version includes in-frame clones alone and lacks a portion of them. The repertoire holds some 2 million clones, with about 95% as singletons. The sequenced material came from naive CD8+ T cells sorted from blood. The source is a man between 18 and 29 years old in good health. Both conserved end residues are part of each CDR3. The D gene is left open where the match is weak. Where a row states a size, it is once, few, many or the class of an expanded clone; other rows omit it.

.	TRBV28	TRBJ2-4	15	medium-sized	TGTGCCAGCAGTTCTCCAGGGGACGGCAAAAACATTCAGTACTTC	CASSSPGDGKNIQYF
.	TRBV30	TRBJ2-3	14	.	TGTGCCTGGAGTGGACAGGTATACACAGATACGCAGTATTTT	CAWSGQVYTDTQYF
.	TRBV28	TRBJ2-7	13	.	TGTGCCAGCAGTTTTGCAGGCCCCTACGAGCAGTACTTC	CASSFAGPYEQYF
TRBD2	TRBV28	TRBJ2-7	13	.	TGTGCCAGCAGACTAGCGGGGAATTACGAGCAGTACTTC	CASRLAGNYEQYF
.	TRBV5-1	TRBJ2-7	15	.	TGCGCCAGCAGCTTGGAAGTGGGTTGGTCCTACGAGCAGTACTTC	CASSLEVGWSYEQYF
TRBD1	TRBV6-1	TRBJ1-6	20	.	TGTGCCAGCAGTGGGGAGGGACAGGGGACCCTAGTCTCCTATAATTCACCCCTCCACTTT	CASSGEGQGTLVSYNSPLHF
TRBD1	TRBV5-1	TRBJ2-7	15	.	TGCGCCAGCAGCTTGGTGTGGGGACAGCCCTACGAGCAGTACTTC	CASSLVWGQPYEQYF
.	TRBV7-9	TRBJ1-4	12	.	TGTGCCAGCAGTTCAGTGGGCGAAAAACTGTTTTTT	CASSSVGEKLFF
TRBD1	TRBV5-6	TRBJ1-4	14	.	TGTGCCAGCAGGCGACAGGGGTCCGACGAAAAACTGTTTTTT	CASRRQGSDEKLFF
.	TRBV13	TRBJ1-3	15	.	TGTGCCAGCAGCTTAGAGCAGGCGACTGGAAACACCATATATTTT	CASSLEQATGNTIYF
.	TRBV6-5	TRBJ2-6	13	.	TGTGCCAGCACTGACTCTGGGGCCAACGTCCTGACTTTC	CASTDSGANVLTF
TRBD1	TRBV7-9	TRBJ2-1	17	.	TGTGCCAGCAGCTTACCCGAGATAGGACAGGGTCATAATGAGCAGTTCTTC	CASSLPEIGQGHNEQFF
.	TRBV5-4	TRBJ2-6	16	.	TGTGCCAGCAACACCCCAGAAGACTCTGGGGCCAACGTCCTGACTTTC	CASNTPEDSGANVLTF
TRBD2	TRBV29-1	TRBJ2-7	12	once	TGCAGCGTTGCCGGGGGGGTAGGCGAGCAGTACTTC	CSVAGGVGEQYF
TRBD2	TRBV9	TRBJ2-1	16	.	TGTGCCAGCAGCCCCCGTCCTAGCGGGGAACACAATGAGCAGTTCTTC	CASSPRPSGEHNEQFF
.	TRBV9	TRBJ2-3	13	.	TGTGCCAGCAGCGTGGGGCGTAAAGATACGCAGTATTTT	CASSVGRKDTQYF
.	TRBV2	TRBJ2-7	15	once	TGTGCCAGCAGTGAAGAAGGCTGGGGAATTTACGAGCAGTACTTC	CASSEEGWGIYEQYF
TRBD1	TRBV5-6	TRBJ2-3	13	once	TGTGCCAGCAGCTTACAGGGGACAGATACGCAGTATTTT	CASSLQGTDTQYF
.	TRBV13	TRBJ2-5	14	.	TGTGCCAGCAGCTTAGGGCTCGGCCAAGAGACCCAGTACTTC	CASSLGLGQETQYF
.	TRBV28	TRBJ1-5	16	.	TGTGCCAGCAGTTTCCAGGGGCCCCTGGCCAATCAGCCCCAGCATTTT	CASSFQGPLANQPQHF
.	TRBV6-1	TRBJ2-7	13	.	TGTGCCGTTGGAGCAGGGTCGTCCTACGAGCAGTACTTC	CAVGAGSSYEQYF
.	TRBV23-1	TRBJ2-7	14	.	TGCGCCAGCGGCTCCACACCGCTTCACTACGAGCAGTACTTC	CASGSTPLHYEQYF
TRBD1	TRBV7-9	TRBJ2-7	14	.	TGTGCCAGCAGCTCCCCGGGACAGACCAATATTCAGTACTTC	CASSSPGQTNIQYF
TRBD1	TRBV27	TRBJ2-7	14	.	TGTGCCAGCAGCCCCGGGACAGGGACCGGCGAGCAGTACTTC	CASSPGTGTGEQYF
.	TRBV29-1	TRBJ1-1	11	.	TGCAGCGTGCAAGAGAACACTGAAGCTTTCTTT	CSVQENTEAFF
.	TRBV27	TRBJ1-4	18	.	TGTGCCAGCAGTACATTGATCGCAGGGGCGCTTACTAATGAAAAACTGTTTTTT	CASSTLIAGALTNEKLFF
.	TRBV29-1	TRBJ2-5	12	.	TGCAGCGCTACAGGTTTCGAAGAGACCCAGTACTTC	CSATGFEETQYF
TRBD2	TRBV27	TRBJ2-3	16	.	TGTGCCAGCAGTGGGGGACTAGCGACTAGCACAGATACGCAGTATTTT	CASSGGLATSTDTQYF
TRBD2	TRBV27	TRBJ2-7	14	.	TGTGCCAGCAGTTGGACTAGCGGGACCTACGAGCAGTACTTC	CASSWTSGTYEQYF
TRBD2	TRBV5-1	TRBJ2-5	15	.	TGCGCCAGCAGCTTTCGCACTAGCGGACAAGAGACCCAGTACTTC	CASSFRTSGQETQYF
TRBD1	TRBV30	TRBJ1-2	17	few	TGTGCCTGGAGTTATCGTTCCGGGACAGGGATATCCTATGGCTACACCTTC	CAWSYRSGTGISYGYTF
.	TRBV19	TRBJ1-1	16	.	TGTGCCAGTAGTATAATGGCAGGGACCACGAACACTGAAGCTTTCTTT	CASSIMAGTTNTEAFF